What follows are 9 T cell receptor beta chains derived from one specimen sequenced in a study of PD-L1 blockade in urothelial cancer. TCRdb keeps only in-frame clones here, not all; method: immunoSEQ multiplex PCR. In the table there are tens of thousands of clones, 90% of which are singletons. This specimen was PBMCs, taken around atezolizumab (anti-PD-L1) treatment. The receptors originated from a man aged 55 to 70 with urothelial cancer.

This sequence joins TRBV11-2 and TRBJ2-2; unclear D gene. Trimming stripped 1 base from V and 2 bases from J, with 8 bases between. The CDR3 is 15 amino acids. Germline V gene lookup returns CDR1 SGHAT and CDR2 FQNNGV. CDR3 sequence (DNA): TGTGCCAGCAGCTTAGTTCCACATAACACCGGGGAGCTGTTTTTT. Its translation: CASSLVPHNTGELFF.

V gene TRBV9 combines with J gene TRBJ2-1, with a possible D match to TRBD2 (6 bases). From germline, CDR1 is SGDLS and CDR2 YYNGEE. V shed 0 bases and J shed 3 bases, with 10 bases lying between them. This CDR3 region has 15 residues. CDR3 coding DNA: TGTGCCAGCAGCGTAGCGGGACTCGGCTACAATGAGCAGTTCTTC. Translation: CASSVAGLGYNEQFF.

The CDR3 reads CASSARTGSYEQYF. In nucleotides, the CDR3 is TGCGCCAGCAGTGCCCGGACAGGGTCCTACGAGCAGTACTTC. The chain is built from TRBV10-1 and TRBJ2-7, with TRBD1 identical over 8 bases. The CDR3 runs to 14 residues. CDR1 is WNHNN and CDR2 is SYGVQD in the germline V gene (reference sequence). Unmatched junction bases numbered 3, after V lost 4 bases and J lost 1 base.

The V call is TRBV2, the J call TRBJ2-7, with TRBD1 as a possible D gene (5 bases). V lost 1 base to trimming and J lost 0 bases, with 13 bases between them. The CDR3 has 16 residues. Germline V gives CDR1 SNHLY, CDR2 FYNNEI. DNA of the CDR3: TGTGCCAGCAGTGAAGGGGCAGGGAAAAGCTCCTACGAGCAGTACTTC. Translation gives CASSEGAGKSSYEQYF.

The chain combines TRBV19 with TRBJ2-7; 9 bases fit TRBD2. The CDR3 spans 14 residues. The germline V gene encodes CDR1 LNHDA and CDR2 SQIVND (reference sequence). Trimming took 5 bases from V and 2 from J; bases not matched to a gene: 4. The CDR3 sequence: CASSPGTSTYEQYF. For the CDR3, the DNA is TGTGCCAGTAGTCCCGGGACTAGCACCTACGAGCAGTACTTC.

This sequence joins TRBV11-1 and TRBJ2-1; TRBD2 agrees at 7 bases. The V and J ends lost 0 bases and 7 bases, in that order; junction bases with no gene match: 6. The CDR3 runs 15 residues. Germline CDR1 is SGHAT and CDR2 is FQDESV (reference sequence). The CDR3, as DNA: TGTGCCAGCAGCTTAGCCGAGCGGGGAGGAAATGAGCAGTTCTTC. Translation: CASSLAERGGNEQFF.

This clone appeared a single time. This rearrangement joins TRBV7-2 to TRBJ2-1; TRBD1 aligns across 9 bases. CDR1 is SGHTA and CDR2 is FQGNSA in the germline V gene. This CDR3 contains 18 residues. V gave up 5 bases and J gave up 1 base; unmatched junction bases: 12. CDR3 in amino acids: CASSRQAGTGLSYNEQFF. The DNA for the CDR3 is TGTGCCAGCAGCCGCCAGGCCGGGACAGGGTTATCCTACAATGAGCAGTTCTTC. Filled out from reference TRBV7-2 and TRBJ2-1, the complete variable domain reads GAGVSQSPSNKVTEKGKDVELRCDPISGHTALYWYRQSLGQGLEFLIYFQGNSAPDKSGLPSDRFSAERTGGSVSTLTIQRTQQEDSAVYLCASSRQAGTGLSYNEQFFGPGTRLTVL.

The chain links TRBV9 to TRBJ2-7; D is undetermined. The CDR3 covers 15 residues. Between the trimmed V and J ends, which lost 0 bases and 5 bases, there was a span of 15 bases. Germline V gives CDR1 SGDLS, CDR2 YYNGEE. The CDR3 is CASSVGASSMDEQYF. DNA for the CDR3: TGTGCCAGCAGCGTAGGGGCATCTTCTATGGACGAGCAGTACTTC.

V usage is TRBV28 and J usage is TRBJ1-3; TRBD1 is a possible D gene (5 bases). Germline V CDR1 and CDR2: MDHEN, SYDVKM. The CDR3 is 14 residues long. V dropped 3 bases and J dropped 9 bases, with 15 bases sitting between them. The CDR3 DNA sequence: TGTGCCAGCAGTTTGGGCAGCTTGGGGGGCACCATATATTTT. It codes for CASSLGSLGGTIYF.